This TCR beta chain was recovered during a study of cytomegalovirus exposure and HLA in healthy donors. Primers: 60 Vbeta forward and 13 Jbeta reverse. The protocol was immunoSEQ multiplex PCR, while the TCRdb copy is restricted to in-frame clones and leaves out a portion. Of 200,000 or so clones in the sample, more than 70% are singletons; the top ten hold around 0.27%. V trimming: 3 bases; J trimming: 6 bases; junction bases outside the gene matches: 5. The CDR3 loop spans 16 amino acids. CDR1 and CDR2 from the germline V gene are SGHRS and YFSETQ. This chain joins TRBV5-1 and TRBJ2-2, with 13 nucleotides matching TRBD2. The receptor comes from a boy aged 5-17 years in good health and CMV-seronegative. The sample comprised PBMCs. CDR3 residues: CASSSWGLAGPGELFF. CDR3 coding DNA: TGCGCCAGCAGCTCCTGGGGACTAGCGGGGCCCGGGGAGCTGTTTTTT.